This T cell receptor beta chain was captured in a study of OX40 agonist ivuxolimab in advanced cancers. For the study at large: Patients were treated with ivuxolimab, an agonistic anti-OX40 (CD134) antibody.

Assay used: immunoSEQ multiplex PCR; TCRdb lists only in-frame clones, some missing. The table lists around 30,000 clones, 80% to 95% of them singletons. The CDR3 has 14 amino acids. Germline CDR1 and CDR2: SEHNR and FQNEAQ (reference sequence). V was shortened by 5 bases and J by 1 base, with 12 bases between the two germline ends. The rearrangement links TRBV7-9 to TRBJ2-7; D perhaps matches TRBD2 (6 bases). Sample: CD4+ or CD8+ T cells sorted from blood, taken in a trial of the OX40 agonist ivuxolimab. This TCR derives from an adult with an advanced solid tumor such as melanoma, head and neck, liver or kidney cancer. CDR3 in amino acids: CASSPAAGSYEQYF. CDR3 in DNA: TGTGCCAGCAGCCCGGCGGCGGGATCCTACGAGCAGTACTTC.